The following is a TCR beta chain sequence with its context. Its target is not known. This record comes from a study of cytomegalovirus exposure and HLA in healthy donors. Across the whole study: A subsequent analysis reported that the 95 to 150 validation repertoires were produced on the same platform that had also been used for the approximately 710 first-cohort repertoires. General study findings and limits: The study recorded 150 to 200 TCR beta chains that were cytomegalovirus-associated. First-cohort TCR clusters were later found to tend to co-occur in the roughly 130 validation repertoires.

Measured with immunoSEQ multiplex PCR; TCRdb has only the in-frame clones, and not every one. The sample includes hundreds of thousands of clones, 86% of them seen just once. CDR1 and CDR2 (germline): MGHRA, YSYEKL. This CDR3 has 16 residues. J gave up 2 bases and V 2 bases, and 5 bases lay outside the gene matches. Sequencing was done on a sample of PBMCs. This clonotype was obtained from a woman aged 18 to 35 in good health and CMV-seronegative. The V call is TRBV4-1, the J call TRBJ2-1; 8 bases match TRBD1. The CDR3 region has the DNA TGCGCCAGCAGCCAACGTACAGGGGGGCCCTACAATGAGCAGTTCTTC. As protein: CASSQRTGGPYNEQFF.